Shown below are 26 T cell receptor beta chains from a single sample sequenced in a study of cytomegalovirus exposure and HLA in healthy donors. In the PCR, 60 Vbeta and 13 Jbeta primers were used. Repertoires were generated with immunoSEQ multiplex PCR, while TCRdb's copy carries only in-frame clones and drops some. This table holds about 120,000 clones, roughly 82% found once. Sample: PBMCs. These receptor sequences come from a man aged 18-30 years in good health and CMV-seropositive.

The CDR3 nucleotides read TGTGCCAGTGGGGTGCCGGGACTTCAAGAGACCCAGTACTTC. This codes for CASGVPGLQETQYF. V is TRBV19 and J is TRBJ2-5; weak D call: TRBD2 (6 bases). Germline V gene sequence: CDR1 LNHDA, CDR2 SQIVND (reference sequence). The CDR3 runs to 14 residues. The germline V and J ends were trimmed by 8 bases and 2 bases, with 15 bases remaining between them.

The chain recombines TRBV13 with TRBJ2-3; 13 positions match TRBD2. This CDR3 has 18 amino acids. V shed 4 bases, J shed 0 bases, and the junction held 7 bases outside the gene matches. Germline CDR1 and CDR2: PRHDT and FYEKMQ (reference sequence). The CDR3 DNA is TGTGCCAGCAGCTGGACTAGCGGGAGACCTACTAGCACAGATACGCAGTATTTT. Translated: CASSWTSGRPTSTDTQYF.

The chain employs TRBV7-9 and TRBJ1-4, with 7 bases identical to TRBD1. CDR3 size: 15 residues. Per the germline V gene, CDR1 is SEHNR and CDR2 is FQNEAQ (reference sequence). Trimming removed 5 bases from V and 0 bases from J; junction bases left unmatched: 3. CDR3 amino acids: CASSGTAPTNEKLFF. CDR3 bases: TGTGCCAGCAGCGGGACAGCCCCAACTAATGAAAAACTGTTTTTT.

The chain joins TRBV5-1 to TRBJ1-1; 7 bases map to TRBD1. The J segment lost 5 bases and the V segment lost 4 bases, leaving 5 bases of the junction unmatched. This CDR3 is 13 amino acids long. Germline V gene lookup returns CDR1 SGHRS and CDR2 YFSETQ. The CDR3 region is CASSHQGGTEAFF. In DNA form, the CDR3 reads TGCGCCAGCAGCCATCAGGGGGGAACTGAAGCTTTCTTT.

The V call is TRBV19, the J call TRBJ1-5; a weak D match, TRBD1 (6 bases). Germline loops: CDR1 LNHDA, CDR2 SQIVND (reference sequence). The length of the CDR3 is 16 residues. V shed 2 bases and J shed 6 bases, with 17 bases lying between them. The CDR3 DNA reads TGTGCCAGTAGTATATACTGGTACAGGGAGCCTCAGCCCCAGCATTTT. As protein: CASSIYWYREPQPQHF.

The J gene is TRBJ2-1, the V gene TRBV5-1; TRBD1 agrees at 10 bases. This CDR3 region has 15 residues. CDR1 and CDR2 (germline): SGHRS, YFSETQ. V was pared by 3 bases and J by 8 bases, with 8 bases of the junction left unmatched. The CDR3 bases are TGCGCCAGCAGCTCTGGACAGGGGGGATTGTATGAGCAGTTCTTC. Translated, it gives CASSSGQGGLYEQFF.

This chain's CDR3 is CASSWVGQYNVDTQYF. The CDR3 nucleotides read TGTGCCAGCAGCTGGGTGGGACAGTATAATGTAGATACGCAGTATTTT. This chain uses TRBV7-2 with TRBJ2-3; 7 positions match TRBD1. In germline, CDR1 is SGHTA, CDR2 FQGNSA. Losses at the gene ends were 4 bases for V and 5 bases for J; bases not matched to a gene: 12. The CDR3 consists of 16 residues. The full variable domain, in which reference TRBV7-2 and TRBJ2-3 provide the parts outside the CDR3, is GAGVSQSPSNKVTEKGKDVELRCDPISGHTALYWYRQSLGQGLEFLIYFQGNSAPDKSGLPSDRFSAERTGGSVSTLTIQRTQQEDSAVYLCASSWVGQYNVDTQYFGPGTRLTVL.

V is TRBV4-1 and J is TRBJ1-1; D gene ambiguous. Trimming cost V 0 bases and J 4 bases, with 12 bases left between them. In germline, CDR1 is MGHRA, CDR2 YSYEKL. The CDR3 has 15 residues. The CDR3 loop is CASSQDRQVPTEAFF. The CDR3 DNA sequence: TGCGCCAGCAGCCAAGATCGACAAGTACCCACTGAAGCTTTCTTT.

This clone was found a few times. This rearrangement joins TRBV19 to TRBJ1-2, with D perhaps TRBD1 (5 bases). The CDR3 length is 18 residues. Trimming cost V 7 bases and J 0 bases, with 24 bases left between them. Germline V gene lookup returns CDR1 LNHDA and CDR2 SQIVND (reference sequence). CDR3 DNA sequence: TGTGCCAGTACCACACCTGGACGTCAGGGTATTTCTAACTATGGCTACACCTTC. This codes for CASTTPGRQGISNYGYTF. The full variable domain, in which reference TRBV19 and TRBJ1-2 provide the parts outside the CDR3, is DGGITQSPKYLFRKEGQNVTLSCEQNLNHDAMYWYRQDPGQGLRLIYYSQIVNDFQKGDIAEGYSVSREKKESFPLTVTSAQKNPTAFYLCASTTPGRQGISNYGYTFGSGTRLTVV.

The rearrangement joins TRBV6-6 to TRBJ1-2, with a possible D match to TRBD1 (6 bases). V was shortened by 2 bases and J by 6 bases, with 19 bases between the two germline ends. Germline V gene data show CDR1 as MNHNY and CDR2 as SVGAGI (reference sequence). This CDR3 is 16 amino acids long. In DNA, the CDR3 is TGTGCCAGCAGTTACGTGGCAGGGGCGAGTGAAAATGGCTACACCTTC. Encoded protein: CASSYVAGASENGYTF.

CDR3 loop: CASSPAWGVVGELFF. The DNA for the CDR3 is TGTGCCAGTAGCCCTGCGTGGGGGGTGGTCGGGGAGCTGTTTTTT. The chain recombines TRBV19 with TRBJ2-2, with D possibly matching TRBD2 (6 bases). Germline assignment: CDR1 LNHDA and CDR2 SQIVND (reference sequence). V dropped 6 bases and J dropped 7 bases, with 18 bases sitting between them. The CDR3 loop spans 15 amino acids.

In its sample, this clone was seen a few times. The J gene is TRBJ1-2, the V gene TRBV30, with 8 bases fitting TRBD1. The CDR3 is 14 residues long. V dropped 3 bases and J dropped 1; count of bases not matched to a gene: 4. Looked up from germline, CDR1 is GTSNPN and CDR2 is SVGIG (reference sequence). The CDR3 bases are TGTGCCTGGAGGGGGACAGGTTTTAACTATGGCTACACCTTC. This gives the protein CAWRGTGFNYGYTF.

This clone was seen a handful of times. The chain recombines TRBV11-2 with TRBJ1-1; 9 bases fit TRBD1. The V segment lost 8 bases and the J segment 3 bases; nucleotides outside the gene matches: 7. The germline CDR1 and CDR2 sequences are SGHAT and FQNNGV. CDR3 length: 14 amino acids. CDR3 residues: CASYTGGADTEAFF. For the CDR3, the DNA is TGTGCCAGCTATACAGGGGGCGCGGACACTGAAGCTTTCTTT.

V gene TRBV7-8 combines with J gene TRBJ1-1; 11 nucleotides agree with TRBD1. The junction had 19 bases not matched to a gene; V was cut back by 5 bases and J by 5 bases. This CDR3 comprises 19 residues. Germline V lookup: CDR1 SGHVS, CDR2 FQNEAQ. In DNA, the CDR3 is TGTGCCAGCAGCCCGCATCCGTGGACAGGGGGCGATTTGGGTACTGAAGCTTTCTTT. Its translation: CASSPHPWTGGDLGTEAFF. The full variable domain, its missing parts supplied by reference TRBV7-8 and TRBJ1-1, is GAGVSQSPRYKVAKRGQDVALRCDPISGHVSLFWYQQALGQGPEFLTYFQNEAQLDKSGLPSDRFFAERPEGSVSTLKIQRTQQEDSAVYLCASSPHPWTGGDLGTEAFFGQGTRLTVV.

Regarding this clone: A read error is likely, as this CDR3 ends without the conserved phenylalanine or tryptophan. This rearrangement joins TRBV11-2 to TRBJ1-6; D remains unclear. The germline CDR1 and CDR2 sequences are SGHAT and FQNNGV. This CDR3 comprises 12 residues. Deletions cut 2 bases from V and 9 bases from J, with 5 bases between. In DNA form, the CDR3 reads TGTGCCAGCAGCTTACGGGTTTCACCCCTCCACTCT. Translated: CASSLRVSPLHS.

The CDR3 sequence is CASSSGDRHGYGYTF. For the CDR3, the DNA is TGTGCCAGCAGTTCAGGCGACCGGCATGGCTATGGCTACACCTTC. The chain uses TRBV27 and TRBJ1-2; D unresolved. The V gene lost 4 bases and the J gene lost 4 bases, with 16 bases spanning the gap. The CDR3 has 15 residues. Germline loops: CDR1 MNHEY, CDR2 SMNVEV (reference sequence).

The CDR3 reads CASSPVGQLEAFF. DNA for the CDR3: TGTGCCAGCAGCCCCGTCGGACAGCTAGAAGCTTTCTTT. V is TRBV7-6 and J is TRBJ1-1; D is perhaps TRBD1 (6 bases). Trimming pared 5 bases from V and 8 bases from J, leaving 15 bases between. CDR3 length: 13 residues. Looked up from germline, CDR1 is SGHVS and CDR2 is FNYEAQ.

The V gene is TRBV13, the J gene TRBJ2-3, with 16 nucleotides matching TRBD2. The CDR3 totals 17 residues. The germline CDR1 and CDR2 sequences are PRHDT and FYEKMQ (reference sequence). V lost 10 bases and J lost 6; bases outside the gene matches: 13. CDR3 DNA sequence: TGTGCCACCCTAGCCGGGACTAGCGGGGGGGCCCCGGATACGCAGTATTTT. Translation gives CATLAGTSGGAPDTQYF.

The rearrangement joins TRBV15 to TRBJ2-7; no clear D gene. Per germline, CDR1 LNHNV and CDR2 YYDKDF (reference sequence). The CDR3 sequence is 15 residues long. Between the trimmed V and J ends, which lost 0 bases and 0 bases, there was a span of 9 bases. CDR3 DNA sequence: TGTGCCACCAGCAGAGACGAGGCGATCTCCTACGAGCAGTACTTC. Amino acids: CATSRDEAISYEQYF.

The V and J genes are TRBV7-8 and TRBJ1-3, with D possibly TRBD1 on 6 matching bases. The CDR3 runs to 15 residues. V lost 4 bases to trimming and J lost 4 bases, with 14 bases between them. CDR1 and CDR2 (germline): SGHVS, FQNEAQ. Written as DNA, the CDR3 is TGTGCCAGCAGCTCCCAAACAGGGACAGGAAACACCATATATTTT. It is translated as CASSSQTGTGNTIYF. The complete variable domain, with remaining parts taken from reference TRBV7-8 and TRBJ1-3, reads GAGVSQSPRYKVAKRGQDVALRCDPISGHVSLFWYQQALGQGPEFLTYFQNEAQLDKSGLPSDRFFAERPEGSVSTLKIQRTQQEDSAVYLCASSSQTGTGNTIYFGEGSWLTVV.

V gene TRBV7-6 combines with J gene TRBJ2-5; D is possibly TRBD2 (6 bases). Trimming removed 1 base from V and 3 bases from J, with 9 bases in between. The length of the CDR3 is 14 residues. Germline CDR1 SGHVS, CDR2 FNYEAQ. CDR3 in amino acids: CASSLGLAKETQYF. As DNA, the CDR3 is TGTGCCAGCAGCTTAGGTCTAGCGAAAGAGACCCAGTACTTC.

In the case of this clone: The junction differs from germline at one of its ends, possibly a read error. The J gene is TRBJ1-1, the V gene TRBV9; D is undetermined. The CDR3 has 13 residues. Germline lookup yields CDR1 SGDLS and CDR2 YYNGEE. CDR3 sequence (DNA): TGTGCCAGCAGCTGGACTCCGAACTCTGAAGCTTTCTTT. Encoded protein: CASSWTPNSEAFF.

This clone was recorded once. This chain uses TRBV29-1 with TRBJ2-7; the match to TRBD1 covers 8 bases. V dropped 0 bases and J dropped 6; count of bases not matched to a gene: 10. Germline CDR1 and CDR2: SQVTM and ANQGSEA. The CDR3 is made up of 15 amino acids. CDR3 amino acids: CSVEDRTGGISEQYF. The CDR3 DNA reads TGCAGCGTTGAAGATCGAACAGGGGGGATAAGCGAGCAGTACTTC.

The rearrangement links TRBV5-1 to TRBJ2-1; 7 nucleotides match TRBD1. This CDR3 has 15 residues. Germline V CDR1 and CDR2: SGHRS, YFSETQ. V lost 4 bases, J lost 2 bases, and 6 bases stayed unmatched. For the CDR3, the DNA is TGCGCCAGCAGCCCTACAGGGGTTCCCTACAATGAGCAGTTCTTC. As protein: CASSPTGVPYNEQFF. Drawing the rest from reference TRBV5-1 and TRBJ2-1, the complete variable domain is KAGVTQTPRYLIKTRGQQVTLSCSPISGHRSVSWYQQTPGQGLQFLFEYFSETQRNKGNFPGRFSGRQFSNSRSEMNVSTLELGDSALYLCASSPTGVPYNEQFFGPGTRLTVL.

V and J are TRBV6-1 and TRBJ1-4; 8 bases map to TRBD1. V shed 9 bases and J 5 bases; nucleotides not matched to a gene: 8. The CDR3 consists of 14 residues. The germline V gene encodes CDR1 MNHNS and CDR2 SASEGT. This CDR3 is CASMIDRGNEKLFF. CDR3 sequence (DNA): TGTGCCAGTATGATTGACAGGGGAAATGAAAAACTGTTTTTT.

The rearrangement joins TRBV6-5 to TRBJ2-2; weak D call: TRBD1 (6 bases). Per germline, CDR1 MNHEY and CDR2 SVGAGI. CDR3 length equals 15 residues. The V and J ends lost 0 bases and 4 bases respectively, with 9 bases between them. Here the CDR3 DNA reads TGTGCCAGCAGTTACTCGGGACAAAGCACCGGGGAGCTGTTTTTT. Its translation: CASSYSGQSTGELFF.